These 7 T cell receptor beta chains were sequenced from one sample in a study of shared clonotypes between healthy human individuals. Assay used: immunoSEQ multiplex PCR; TCRdb lists only in-frame clones, some missing. The sample contains under 120,000 clones, about 67% of which appear only once. The sequenced material came from memory CD8+ T cells sorted from blood. Specified subset: CD45RO+ cells pooled with CCR7-negative TemRA cells. These receptors were obtained from a woman in her 30s in good health.

The CDR3 spells CASARSGTFTDTQYF. DNA for the CDR3: TGTGCCAGCGCCAGAAGCGGGACGTTCACAGATACGCAGTATTTT. The chain couples TRBV6-4 to TRBJ2-3; 7 positions agree with TRBD2. Per germline, CDR1 MRHNA and CDR2 SNTAGT. The ends lost 8 bases at V and 2 bases at J; junction bases unmatched: 10. The CDR3 has 15 residues.

V and J are TRBV4-1 and TRBJ1-1; maybe TRBD1 (6 bases). V gave up 4 bases and J gave up 7 bases, with 13 bases separating them. Germline CDR1 is MGHRA and CDR2 is YSYEKL. There are 13 residues in the CDR3. CDR3 protein: CASSRVEDSEAFF. CDR3 sequence (DNA): TGCGCCAGCAGCCGAGTCGAGGACAGTGAAGCTTTCTTT.

This clone was counted only a few times. CDR3 residues: CASSYVGLGQGVGEQYF. The CDR3 DNA is TGTGCCAGCAGCTATGTCGGGCTGGGACAGGGGGTAGGGGAGCAGTACTTC. This rearrangement joins TRBV7-8 to TRBJ2-7, with TRBD1 matching 11 bases. Germline CDR1 and CDR2: SGHVS and FQNEAQ. The CDR3 contains 17 residues. V lost 4 bases, J lost 7 bases, and 15 bases stayed unmatched. The complete variable domain, with remaining parts taken from reference TRBV7-8 and TRBJ2-7, reads GAGVSQSPRYKVAKRGQDVALRCDPISGHVSLFWYQQALGQGPEFLTYFQNEAQLDKSGLPSDRFFAERPEGSVSTLKIQRTQQEDSAVYLCASSYVGLGQGVGEQYFGPGTRLTVT.

Turning to this clone: The sample carries other DNA sequences with the same CDR3. This rearrangement joins TRBV10-3 to TRBJ1-1; D might be TRBD1 (6 bases). The CDR3 spans 13 residues. Trimming removed 3 bases at V and 4 bases at J, with 9 bases between. Per the germline V gene, CDR1 is ENHRY and CDR2 is SYGVKD. The CDR3: CAISDGGPTEAFF. The CDR3, as DNA: TGTGCCATCAGTGATGGGGGCCCCACTGAAGCTTTCTTT.

The chain uses TRBV7-9 and TRBJ2-3; D is undetermined. This CDR3 contains 14 residues. Germline assignment: CDR1 SEHNR and CDR2 FQNEAQ (reference sequence). The ends were cut back, 5 bases at V and 0 bases at J, with 9 bases in the middle. The DNA for the CDR3 is TGTGCCAGCAGCCGAGGAGCTAGCACAGATACGCAGTATTTT. Translated: CASSRGASTDTQYF.

The chain joins TRBV7-8 to TRBJ2-7, with 7 bases identical to TRBD1. Germline values: CDR1 SGHVS, CDR2 FQNEAQ. The CDR3 spans 14 residues. The V gene end was trimmed by 0 bases and the J gene end by 12 bases; junction bases not matched to a gene: 11. CDR3 in DNA: TGTGCCAGCAGCTTAGCCGGGACAGCCACTTTTGCGTACTTC. Encoded protein: CASSLAGTATFAYF.

CDR3 sequence: CASSAEGVGELFF. CDR3 DNA sequence: TGCGCCAGCAGCGCAGAGGGGGTCGGGGAGCTGTTTTTT. This chain links TRBV5-1 with TRBJ2-2, with D possibly matching TRBD1 (6 bases). The V end lost 4 bases, the J end lost 7 bases, and 11 bases lay between the germline ends. Germline values: CDR1 SGHRS, CDR2 YFSETQ. The CDR3 is 13 amino acids. The full variable domain, in which reference TRBV5-1 and TRBJ2-2 provide the parts outside the CDR3, is KAGVTQTPRYLIKTRGQQVTLSCSPISGHRSVSWYQQTPGQGLQFLFEYFSETQRNKGNFPGRFSGRQFSNSRSEMNVSTLELGDSALYLCASSAEGVGELFFGEGSRLTVL.